This TCR beta chain was captured in a study of blood T cell repertoires in COVID-19. Study summary: COVID-19 samples, acute and convalescent, were from the United States, Italy and Spain. In each case, the material was cDNA or gDNA derived from T cells, B-cell-depleted T cells, or PBMCs.

Per germline, CDR1 MGHRA and CDR2 YSYEKL. V trimming: 2 bases; J trimming: 5 bases; junction bases outside the gene matches: 9. The CDR3 runs 16 residues. In the original processing: How many nucleated cells were present was estimated from reference gene primer amplification. TCRdb keeps only in-frame clones here, not all; method: immunoSEQ multiplex PCR. The DNA was the basis for D and trimming; V, J and clone size are from that table. The table has 85,000 to 130,000 clones, 85% to 90% seen once; the top ten hold approximately 5%. The origin of this receptor is a human donor in a cohort sampled during active COVID-19. The sample was peripheral blood. V is TRBV4-1 and J is TRBJ2-5; 9 bases map to TRBD2. CDR3 region: CASSQTAGGVVETQYF. CDR3 nucleotides: TGCGCCAGCAGCCAAACAGCGGGAGGCGTGGTGGAGACCCAGTACTTC.